A single sample is the source of the 26 T cell receptor beta chains below, sequenced in a study of CXCR3-negative and CXCR3-positive naive CD8 T cells. Study results and limitations: CXCR3-expressing naive cells carried TRB CDR3s more hydrophobic than those of CXCR3-negative naive cells.

Through 5' RACE with UMI labels, the TRB cDNA libraries were prepared. TCRdb processed the 5' RACE reads again and assigns one entry to each CDR3 protein, with no DNA. Its table lists some 54,000 distinct CDR3 sequences. The antigens these receptors bind are not known. The specimen sequenced was naive CXCR3+ CD8+ T cells from blood. Subset reported: CD45RO-CCR7+CD27+CD95- naive CD8+ T cells expressing CXCR3 (TNR3+). The source is a human donor in good health. Some clones in this sample may be carry-over from other donors' samples.

The rearrangement uses TRBV7-6 and TRBJ2-7; TCRdb designates TRBD1, a call that cannot be tested without DNA. Germline loops: CDR1 SGHVS, CDR2 FNYEAQ. This CDR3 comprises 13 residues. CDR3 amino acids: CASRDGGSYEQYF.

The chain couples TRBV6-5 to TRBJ1-2; lacking DNA, the TRBD1 call made by TCRdb goes unchecked. The germline CDR1 and CDR2 sequences are MNHEY and SVGAGI. The CDR3 is made up of 18 amino acids. The CDR3: CASSWRGTGILTNYGYTF.

The chain couples TRBV28 to TRBJ2-7; TCRdb picks TRBD2, but there is no DNA to check that call. This CDR3 has 15 residues. Germline CDR1 reads MDHEN; CDR2 reads SYDVKM. The CDR3 here is CASSSPSGGLDEQYF.

The chain joins TRBV29-1 to TRBJ1-2. CDR3 length equals 15 residues. Germline lookup yields CDR1 SQVTM and CDR2 ANQGSEA. This CDR3 reads CSVEDPRASNYGYTF.

The rearrangement uses TRBV6-5 and TRBJ1-1; there is no DNA to check the TCRdb D call of TRBD1. The CDR3 is 16 amino acids. Germline CDR1 is MNHEY and CDR2 is SVGAGI. CDR3 sequence reads: CASSYDRIEMNTEAFF.

The V and J genes are TRBV12-3 or TRBV12-4 and TRBJ1-1. This CDR3 contains 16 residues. The CDR3 loop is CASRVTPVPGDTEAFF.

This chain links TRBV27 with TRBJ2-7; absent DNA, TCRdb's TRBD1 call cannot be checked. The CDR3 is 16 amino acids. Per germline, CDR1 MNHEY and CDR2 SMNVEV (reference sequence). CDR3 loop: CASSLNPTGAGYEQYF.

The genes are TRBV19 and TRBJ2-2; checking the TCRdb D call of TRBD1 is not possible without DNA. This CDR3 has 14 amino acids. Germline CDR1 reads LNHDA; CDR2 reads SQIVND (reference sequence). The chain's CDR3 is CASRDRGLAGELFF.

The rearrangement links TRBV27 to TRBJ2-3. CDR1 and CDR2 from the germline V gene are MNHEY and SMNVEV (reference sequence). The CDR3 is 17 amino acids. The CDR3 sequence is CASSLKTGSAFTDTQYF.

This chain's CDR3 is CASIFDPNTGELFF. This chain connects TRBV7-9 to TRBJ2-2. The V gene's germline CDR1 is SEHNR and CDR2 FQNEAQ (reference sequence). The CDR3 runs to 14 residues.

The chain recombines TRBV6-2 or TRBV6-3 with TRBJ1-4. CDR3 length: 14 amino acids. CDR1 MNHEY and CDR2 SVGEGT come from the germline V gene. CDR3 residues: CASSYATVNEKLFF.

The chain carries TRBV18 and TRBJ2-1; TCRdb picks TRBD2, but there is no DNA to check that call. CDR3 length equals 19 residues. CDR1 is KGHSH and CDR2 is LQKENI in the germline V gene. The CDR3 reads CASSPMFWDEGESYNEQFF.

The chain carries TRBV6-1 and TRBJ2-7; the TRBD1 assignment by TCRdb is unverifiable without DNA. This CDR3 has 14 amino acids. Germline V gives CDR1 MNHNS, CDR2 SASEGT. CDR3: CASSNPGPIREQYF.

This CDR3 reads CASGTVNTEAFF. The rearrangement uses TRBV19 and TRBJ1-1; the TCRdb call, TRBD1, lacks DNA for checking. Germline loops: CDR1 LNHDA, CDR2 SQIVND (reference sequence). The CDR3 length is 12 residues.

V is TRBV29-1 and J is TRBJ2-1. The CDR3 is 12 amino acids. The germline V gene has CDR1 SQVTM and CDR2 ANQGSEA. This chain's CDR3 is CSVEGYYNEQFF.

The chain links TRBV7-7 to TRBJ1-2. CDR3 length equals 13 residues. Germline lookup yields CDR1 SSHAT and CDR2 FNYEAQ (reference sequence). The CDR3 protein is CASSATKGCGYTF.

The chain uses TRBV6-6 and TRBJ1-4; checking the TCRdb D call of TRBD1 is not possible without DNA. Per the germline V gene, CDR1 is MNHNY and CDR2 is SVGAGI (reference sequence). This CDR3 contains 17 residues. CDR3 loop: CASSYYREDSLGEKLFF.

J is TRBJ2-1 and V is TRBV4-2; without DNA, the TCRdb call of TRBD2 cannot be checked. The V gene's germline CDR1 is LGHNA and CDR2 YNFKEQ. The CDR3 has 16 residues. The CDR3 here is CASSQEEAHRHNEQFF.

This CDR3 is CASSPRDRSRETQYF. J is TRBJ2-5 and V is TRBV7-9; TCRdb's D call of TRBD1 is untestable without DNA. This CDR3 is built from 15 residues. Germline CDR1 SEHNR, CDR2 FQNEAQ (reference sequence).

The chain combines TRBV10-3 with TRBJ1-4. The CDR3 contains 13 residues. Germline loops: CDR1 ENHRY, CDR2 SYGVKD. CDR3 in amino acids: CAIRDSTNGKLFF.

CDR3 protein: CASSPQGAVYGYTF. The rearrangement joins TRBV7-2 to TRBJ1-2; TCRdb proposes TRBD1, but this gene call is untestable without DNA. Per germline, CDR1 SGHTA and CDR2 FQGNSA. The CDR3 length is 14 residues.

The chain carries TRBV20-1 and TRBJ2-1; the D call of TRBD2 rests on TCRdb alone, since no DNA is present to check it. Per germline, CDR1 DFQATT and CDR2 SNEGSKA (reference sequence). The CDR3 contains 15 residues. The CDR3 spells CSASGGRARRNEQFF.

The V call is TRBV4-2, the J call TRBJ2-7; as DNA is missing, the TRBD1 call by TCRdb cannot be tested. CDR3 size: 16 residues. CDR1 and CDR2 from the germline V gene are LGHNA and YNFKEQ. CDR3 sequence reads: CASSQDLSDTLYEQYF.

The genes are TRBV29-1 and TRBJ2-2; TCRdb names TRBD2, which stays unverified in the absence of DNA. The CDR3 sequence is 13 residues long. The germline CDR1 and CDR2 sequences are SQVTM and ANQGSEA. The chain's CDR3 is CSARPAGAGELFF.

The gene calls are TRBV19 and TRBJ1-1; TCRdb's assignment of TRBD1 cannot be checked, as there is no DNA. CDR3 size: 15 residues. Per the germline V gene, CDR1 is LNHDA and CDR2 is SQIVND (reference sequence). Here the CDR3 reads CASSIVPGALTEAFF.

This rearrangement joins TRBV14 to TRBJ2-7; TCRdb designates TRBD2, a call that cannot be tested without DNA. CDR1 and CDR2 (germline): SGHDN, FVKESK. CDR3 length: 15 residues. The CDR3 loop reads CASRLSGGYFYEQYF.